The clone carrying this T cell receptor (beta chain) is a singleton in its sample. The data stem from a study of blood T cells in healthy people across ages. Then a second PCR, running roughly 6 to 11 cycles, was carried out with a sample-barcoded 5' primer and a J-beta primer mix. Tagging of each cDNA molecule was performed by a template-switch adaptor with 12 random nucleotides. TCRdb reprocessed the 5' RACE reads via MiXCR and lists one record per CDR3 protein. The sample lists 980,000 or so distinct CDR3 sequences, roughly 48% occurring once. Drawing of peripheral blood yielded roughly 10 milliliters from each donor. V was cut by 3 bases and J by 4 bases, with 9 bases left in between. There are 13 residues in the CDR3. Per the germline V gene, CDR1 is SQVTM and CDR2 is ANQGSEA.

The receptor was isolated from a man aged 25-45 years in good health. Sequencing used blood. The chain couples TRBV29-1 to TRBJ2-2; D perhaps matches TRBD2 (6 bases). The CDR3 region has the DNA TGCAGCGTTGAGGCGGAGGGCACCGGGGAGCTGTTTTTT. Translating gives CSVEAEGTGELFF.